The 20 T cell receptor beta chains presented below share a single source sample, sequenced in a study of radiotherapy plus CTLA-4 blockade in lung cancer. Method: immunoSEQ multiplex PCR; TCRdb's copy keeps in-frame clones and lacks some. The table records tens of thousands of clones, around 80% of them present only once. The sequences come from peripheral blood, collected from a patient treated with radiotherapy plus ipilimumab. The source of these receptors is a human donor with non-small cell lung cancer who had a partial response to radiotherapy plus ipilimumab.

V usage is TRBV6-5 and J usage is TRBJ1-2; 7 nucleotides match TRBD1. After removal of 6 bases from V and 2 bases from J, the junction contained 6 bases not matched to a gene. The length of the CDR3 is 14 residues. Germline CDR1 MNHEY, CDR2 SVGAGI. CDR3 sequence (DNA): TGTGCCAGCAGCGCCGACAGGGCAAACTATGGCTACACCTTC. It specifies CASSADRANYGYTF.

The chain has TRBV2 and TRBJ1-2, with D possibly being TRBD1 (5 bases). Germline loops: CDR1 SNHLY, CDR2 FYNNEI. This CDR3 contains 14 residues. The germline V and J ends were trimmed by 7 bases and 4 bases, with 16 bases remaining between them. The CDR3 loop is CASNPGGRLYGYTF. In DNA form, the CDR3 reads TGTGCCAGCAATCCGGGGGGTAGACTCTATGGCTACACCTTC.

The rearrangement links TRBV4-3 to TRBJ2-1, with 7 bases lining up with TRBD1. The trim removed 4 bases at V and 9 bases at J, leaving 9 bases unmatched. Looked up from germline, CDR1 is LGHNA and CDR2 is YSLEER. This CDR3 region has 14 residues. This chain's CDR3 is CASSRTTGLPEQFF. The DNA of the CDR3 is TGCGCCAGCAGCCGTACGACAGGGCTTCCTGAGCAGTTCTTC.

The J gene is TRBJ2-3, the V gene TRBV6-5; 7 bases align to TRBD2. The V segment lost 6 bases and the J segment 7 bases; nucleotides outside the gene matches: 13. Germline values: CDR1 MNHEY, CDR2 SVGAGI. This CDR3 is 15 amino acids long. The CDR3 DNA sequence: TGTGCCAGCAGGAAAGCTCAGGGAGGGCGGAATACGCAGTATTTT. It yields the protein CASRKAQGGRNTQYF.

The rearrangement uses TRBV9 and TRBJ2-5, with D perhaps TRBD2 (6 bases). Near its end, the DNA agrees better with TRBJ2-7, so the J call may be wrong. Germline V gene data show CDR1 as SGDLS and CDR2 as YYNGEE. The CDR3 spans 16 residues. Here the CDR3 reads CASSVGGTGATYEQYF. CDR3 bases: TGTGCCAGCAGCGTAGGAGGGACGGGAGCTACCTACGAGCAGTACTTC.

The V and J genes are TRBV28 and TRBJ1-6; 8 positions match TRBD1. With V trimmed by 8 bases and J by 9 bases, 6 bases remained unmatched. Per the germline V gene, CDR1 is MDHEN and CDR2 is SYDVKM. The CDR3 runs 13 residues. CDR3 nucleotides: TGTGCCAGCCTTGGACAGGGAGCTTCACCCCTCCACTTT. It is translated as CASLGQGASPLHF.

This clone has just one count. The rearrangement uses TRBV2 and TRBJ2-2; TRBD1 matches 7 bases. The trim removed 6 bases at V and 3 bases at J, leaving 7 bases unmatched. The CDR3 loop spans 15 amino acids. From germline, CDR1 is SNHLY and CDR2 FYNNEI. The CDR3 DNA is TGTGCCAGCAGGGCCGGGACAGCTTACACCGGGGAGCTGTTTTTT. Its protein product is CASRAGTAYTGELFF.

For the CDR3, the DNA is TGTGCCAGCAGATCACCCGGGACAGGGGGCTATGGCTACACCTTC. It encodes CASRSPGTGGYGYTF. J is TRBJ1-2 and V is TRBV28, with 11 bases identical to TRBD1. Germline V gives CDR1 MDHEN, CDR2 SYDVKM. This CDR3 spans 15 amino acids. V shed 6 bases, J shed 4 bases, and the junction held 7 bases outside the gene matches.

The chain is built from TRBV5-5 and TRBJ2-2, with TRBD2 matching 8 bases. The CDR3 consists of 16 residues. Germline loops: CDR1 SGHKS, CDR2 YYEKEE (reference sequence). The J segment lost 0 bases and the V segment lost 1 base, leaving 2 bases of the junction unmatched. For the CDR3, the DNA is TGTGCCAGCAGCTTGCGCGGGGGGCCGAACACCGGGGAGCTGTTTTTT. Translating it yields CASSLRGGPNTGELFF.

V gene TRBV10-3 combines with J gene TRBJ1-1; 8 bases map to TRBD1. Trimming removed 4 bases from V and 7 bases from J; junction bases left unmatched: 5. Germline loops: CDR1 ENHRY, CDR2 SYGVKD. This CDR3 spans 13 amino acids. CDR3 coding DNA: TGTGCCATCAGTGCCCAGGGGGCTGTTGAAGCTTTCTTT. This gives the protein CAISAQGAVEAFF.

J is TRBJ2-1 and V is TRBV7-3; the match to TRBD1 covers 10 bases. Unmatched junction bases numbered 8, after V lost 5 bases and J lost 1 base. CDR3 size: 17 residues. CDR1 and CDR2 from the germline V gene are SGHTA and FQGTGA. The CDR3 region is CASSPTGGAGSYNEQFF. The CDR3 DNA reads TGTGCCAGCAGCCCGACAGGGGGCGCGGGGTCCTACAATGAGCAGTTCTTC.

This chain connects TRBV7-3 to TRBJ2-3, with D possibly being TRBD1 (6 bases). The CDR3 contains 15 residues. V gave up 5 bases and J gave up 4 bases, with 16 bases separating them. Germline V lookup: CDR1 SGHTA, CDR2 FQGTGA. This chain's CDR3 is CASSPRMGAADTQYF. The CDR3 DNA is TGTGCCAGCAGCCCCCGAATGGGGGCTGCAGATACGCAGTATTTT.

The CDR3 loop reads CASSHGTATSGNTIYF. The DNA for the CDR3 is TGCGCCAGCAGCCACGGGACAGCGACCTCTGGAAACACCATATATTTT. The V gene is TRBV5-1, the J gene TRBJ1-3; 7 bases align to TRBD1. Germline lookup yields CDR1 SGHRS and CDR2 YFSETQ. The CDR3 loop spans 16 amino acids. Trimming took 4 bases from V and 0 from J; bases not matched to a gene: 7.

The chain uses TRBV5-5 and TRBJ1-6; D unclear. The V and J ends lost 0 bases and 3 bases respectively, with 7 bases between them. This CDR3 is built from 15 residues. Germline V gene lookup returns CDR1 SGHKS and CDR2 YYEKEE (reference sequence). Here the CDR3 DNA reads TGTGCCAGCAGCTTGGACAGTCTCTATAATTCACCCCTCCACTTT. As protein: CASSLDSLYNSPLHF. Supplemented by reference TRBV5-5 and TRBJ1-6, the full variable domain reads DAGVTQSPTHLIKTRGQQVTLRCSPISGHKSVSWYQQVLGQGPQFIFQYYEKEERGRGNFPDRFSARQFPNYSSELNVNALLLGDSALYLCASSLDSLYNSPLHFGNGTRLTVT.

In regard to this clone: In the same sample, other DNA sequences code for this CDR3. This sequence joins TRBV5-1 and TRBJ2-7; 8 bases agree with TRBD1. Germline CDR1 is SGHRS and CDR2 is YFSETQ. This CDR3 has 16 amino acids. V trimming: 4 bases; J trimming: 3 bases; junction bases outside the gene matches: 12. DNA for the CDR3: TGCGCCAGCAGCCTATTCCCTGGACAGGGTAACTACGAGCAGTACTTC. Its protein product is CASSLFPGQGNYEQYF. Variable domain in full (rest from reference TRBV5-1 and TRBJ2-7): KAGVTQTPRYLIKTRGQQVTLSCSPISGHRSVSWYQQTPGQGLQFLFEYFSETQRNKGNFPGRFSGRQFSNSRSEMNVSTLELGDSALYLCASSLFPGQGNYEQYFGPGTRLTVT.

The V gene is TRBV10-3, the J gene TRBJ2-1; TRBD2 matches 8 bases. This CDR3 has 15 amino acids. The junction had 7 bases not matched to a gene; V was cut back by 2 bases and J by 7 bases. Germline CDR1 and CDR2: ENHRY and SYGVKD. CDR3 protein: CAISEPGLARNEQFF. The CDR3 bases are TGTGCCATCAGTGAGCCTGGACTAGCCCGGAATGAGCAGTTCTTC.

The rearrangement joins TRBV6-5 to TRBJ2-1, with 7 bases fitting TRBD2. CDR1 is MNHEY and CDR2 is SVGAGI in the germline V gene. CDR3 length: 13 amino acids. The junction had 3 bases not matched to a gene; V was cut back by 6 bases and J by 4 bases. CDR3 bases: TGTGCCAGCAGCCACGGGGGGTACAATGAGCAGTTCTTC. This encodes CASSHGGYNEQFF.

The genes are TRBV19 and TRBJ1-1; the D gene is possibly TRBD1 (5 bases). This CDR3 is built from 12 residues. Looked up from germline, CDR1 is LNHDA and CDR2 is SQIVND (reference sequence). V lost 7 bases and J lost 2, with 8 bases in between. In nucleotides, the CDR3 is TGTGCCAGTAACCAGGGCAACACTGAAGCTTTCTTT. This gives the protein CASNQGNTEAFF.

The chain recombines TRBV20-1 with TRBJ2-1; the D is unclear. Trimming removed 1 base at V and 6 bases at J, with 4 bases between. This CDR3 has 11 residues. The germline CDR1 and CDR2 sequences are DFQATT and SNEGSKA (reference sequence). The DNA of the CDR3 is TGCAGTGCTAGAGGGGCCAATGAGCAGTTCTTC. It specifies CSARGANEQFF.

The rearrangement joins TRBV19 to TRBJ2-1; 7 bases map to TRBD2. The CDR3 runs 14 residues. CDR1 is LNHDA, CDR2 SQIVND, per germline (reference sequence). V trimming: 1 base; J trimming: 6 bases; junction bases outside the gene matches: 3. CDR3 protein: CASSIVLATNEQFF. The DNA for the CDR3 is TGTGCCAGTAGTATAGTACTAGCGACCAATGAGCAGTTCTTC.